These 13 T cell receptor beta chains came from one sample sequenced in a study of cytomegalovirus exposure and HLA in healthy donors (dated by TCRdb to about 2017). The library was obtained by the immunoSEQ multiplex PCR assay. For the multiplex PCR, a mixture combining 60 forward primers for TCR Vbeta segments and 13 reverse primers for TCR Jbeta segments was used. Entries here come from immuneACCESS through TCRdb and include only in-frame sequences with V and J called. Some clones fail to appear in such tables; in the studies checked, an unresolved V gene covers under half of the shortfall, and the cause of the remainder is unknown. Here the sample has approximately 170,000 clones; almost 75% occur a single time. 3% to 4% of the sample is held by the ten biggest clonotypes. The sequencing input was PBMCs. The origin of the receptors is a woman aged 25 to 45 in good health and CMV-seropositive.

The chain recombines TRBV6-5 with TRBJ2-5; TRBD2 matches at 10 bases. V dropped 8 bases and J dropped 5; count of bases not matched to a gene: 11. The CDR3 has 15 residues. CDR1 MNHEY and CDR2 SVGAGI come from the germline V gene. The CDR3 loop reads CASGLRPGLAETQYF. CDR3 nucleotide sequence: TGTGCCAGCGGACTGAGACCGGGACTAGCGGAGACCCAGTACTTC.

This clone has a handful of counts. The CDR3 DNA follows: TGTGCCAGCAGCACGGACTCGAATACGCAGTATTTT. This gives the protein CASSTDSNTQYF. V gene TRBV5-4 combines with J gene TRBJ2-3; perhaps TRBD2 as D (5 bases). The V and J ends lost 4 bases and 7 bases respectively, with 10 bases between them. The CDR3 runs to 12 residues. Germline CDR1 SGHNT, CDR2 YYREEE (reference sequence).

A few counts support this clone. The chain employs TRBV6-6 and TRBJ1-1; 11 bases are a match to TRBD1. Germline CDR1 MNHNY, CDR2 SVGAGI (reference sequence). With 8 bases clipped from V and 5 bases from J, the junction kept 10 bases outside the gene matches. This CDR3 contains 15 residues. CDR3 sequence: CASGIGQGALTEAFF. In nucleotides, the CDR3 is TGTGCCAGCGGGATTGGACAGGGGGCATTAACTGAAGCTTTCTTT.

The chain has TRBV27 and TRBJ2-7, with D possibly being TRBD2 (5 bases). V was cut by 3 bases and J by 0 bases, with 9 bases left in between. Looked up from germline, CDR1 is MNHEY and CDR2 is SMNVEV (reference sequence). The CDR3 loop spans 14 amino acids. CDR3 region: CASSLRESSYEQYF. The CDR3 DNA reads as TGTGCCAGCAGTTTGAGGGAGAGCTCCTACGAGCAGTACTTC.

J is TRBJ1-6 and V is TRBV6-5; 7 bases are shared with TRBD1. Germline V lookup: CDR1 MNHEY, CDR2 SVGAGI. V shed 7 bases and J 7 bases; nucleotides not matched to a gene: 7. The CDR3 covers 14 residues. The CDR3 region has the DNA TGTGCCAGCAACAGGGGACTTGGAAATTCACCCCTCCACTTT. This encodes CASNRGLGNSPLHF.

In regard to this clone: In the same sample, other DNA sequences code for this CDR3. The gene calls are TRBV2 and TRBJ2-2, with a weak D call TRBD1 (7 bases). V gave up 5 bases and J gave up 4 bases, with 11 bases separating them. Germline V gives CDR1 SNHLY, CDR2 FYNNEI. The CDR3 contains 14 residues. CDR3 in DNA: TGTGCCAGCAGTCGACAGGGACTCACCGGGGAGCTGTTTTTT. Its protein is CASSRQGLTGELFF.

This clone was picked up a small number of times. The rearrangement joins TRBV5-1 to TRBJ2-5; TRBD1 might be the D (5 bases). This CDR3 spans 14 amino acids. CDR1 is SGHRS, CDR2 YFSETQ, per germline. Trimming removed 2 bases from V and 4 bases from J, with 12 bases in between. CDR3 protein: CASSFTTQGETQYF. The CDR3 nucleotides are TGCGCCAGCAGCTTTACAACCCAGGGAGAGACCCAGTACTTC.

The chain combines TRBV27 with TRBJ2-5; 12 nucleotides align to TRBD2. Trimming cost V 5 bases and J 2 bases; bases outside gene matches: 6. The germline gives CDR1 MNHEY, CDR2 SMNVEV (reference sequence). The CDR3 is made up of 16 amino acids. CDR3 residues: CASSPRLAGGQETQYF. CDR3 DNA: TGTGCCAGCAGTCCCCGGCTAGCGGGAGGGCAAGAGACCCAGTACTTC.

Concerning this clone itself: One end of the junction is discordant with germline, which a read error may explain. V is TRBV7-7 and J is TRBJ2-5; TRBD2 is a possible D gene (6 bases). This CDR3 is 15 amino acids long. Germline V gene sequence: CDR1 SSHAT, CDR2 FNYEAQ (reference sequence). Written as DNA, the CDR3 is TGTGCTAGCAGCTTAGTCTCGGGGGAGAGGGAGACCCAGTACTTC. Translated, it gives CASSLVSGERETQYF.

The chain is built from TRBV11-3 and TRBJ2-7, with 8 nucleotides matching TRBD1. The V segment lost 5 bases and the J segment 2 bases; nucleotides outside the gene matches: 8. This CDR3 is 15 amino acids long. Germline lookup yields CDR1 SGHNT and CDR2 YENEEA. CDR3 residues: CASSPGQGTTYEQYF. The DNA for the CDR3 is TGTGCCAGCAGCCCTGGACAGGGTACTACCTACGAGCAGTACTTC.

CDR3 nucleotide sequence: TGTGCCAGCAGCCAAGAAAGCGGGAGGTTTGAGACCCAGTACTTC. As protein: CASSQESGRFETQYF. The genes are TRBV14 and TRBJ2-5, with 9 bases that match TRBD2. The CDR3 consists of 15 residues. J was trimmed by 5 bases and V by 0 bases; bases with no gene match: 4. CDR1 SGHDN and CDR2 FVKESK come from the germline V gene.

The sample holds a few counts of this clone. This rearrangement joins TRBV19 to TRBJ2-2; D call uncertain. The germline CDR1 and CDR2 sequences are LNHDA and SQIVND (reference sequence). V was clipped by 3 bases and J by 8 bases, with 7 bases between them. There are 12 residues in the CDR3. CDR3 nucleotides: TGTGCCAGTAGTATGGGCTCTGGGGAGCTGTTTTTT. Amino acids: CASSMGSGELFF.

V is TRBV5-5 and J is TRBJ2-7, with TRBD2 matching over 13 bases. With 4 bases clipped from V and 2 bases from J, the junction kept 3 bases outside the gene matches. Germline CDR1 SGHKS, CDR2 YYEKEE (reference sequence). The CDR3 runs to 15 residues. The CDR3 spells CASSVLAGGPYEQYF. The CDR3 DNA is TGTGCCAGCAGCGTACTAGCGGGAGGGCCCTACGAGCAGTACTTC.